This T cell receptor beta chain came from a study of human T cells and chemical hapten exposure. Study-wide results and limits: Expanded TCRs were compared with controls, and the expanded TCRs formed significantly more large CDR3 similarity clusters. Expanded TCR counts at PT1 were positively correlated with the patch test score. Following DPC sensitization, TCRs present above 1 in 1000 frequency showed no change.

Regarding time point: patch test 1, 2 weeks after DPC sensitization. Treatment specified: therapeutic diphenylcyclopropenone sensitization with weekly scalp DPC. Researchers extracted total RNA from unfractionated whole blood. One entry per CDR3 protein, called by TCRdb with MiXCR from the RACE reads. The table lists about 100,000 distinct CDR3 sequences, 8% to 13% of them singletons. There are many counts of this clonotype. Its antigen is not known. The sequenced sample was whole blood, obtained in connection with sensitization to the hapten diphenylcyclopropenone (DPC). The TCR comes from a woman between 40 and 50 years old with alopecia areata. Some clones in this sample may be carry-over from other donors' samples.

The CDR3 DNA sequence: TGCAGCGTTGATGGCGGGGCGGGGTATGGCTACACCTTC. Its protein is CSVDGGAGYGYTF. The rearrangement joins TRBV29-1 to TRBJ1-2, with D perhaps TRBD1 (5 bases). This CDR3 spans 13 amino acids. Germline lookup yields CDR1 SQVTM and CDR2 ANQGSEA. The V and J ends lost 3 bases and 5 bases respectively, with 13 bases between them.